This entry concerns a single T cell receptor beta chain. Its specificity is unknown. V lost 3 bases to trimming and J lost 5 bases, with 13 bases between them. Germline V gives CDR1 SGHTA, CDR2 FQGNSA. CDR3 size: 14 residues. Primers for the PCR totalled 60 Vbeta and 13 Jbeta. TCRdb's table, derived via immunoSEQ multiplex PCR, lists solely in-frame clones and lacks some. The sample comprises roughly 180,000 clones, approximately 80% of which are singletons, and approximately 2% rests with the top ten. The data stem from a study of cytomegalovirus exposure and HLA in healthy donors. The wider study: Sequencing of around 200 million T cells in an earlier analysis found roughly 120 million unique TCR beta sequences. Study conclusions and caveats: Accurate predictions that matched the HLA-A and HLA-B alleles of most subjects were reportedly made from TCR beta sequences. Relative to the 666-donor mean, N-insertions were reportedly fewer in an Asian-associated ancestry cluster in a later analysis. Later analysis identified 15,000 to 20,000 TCR beta sequences associated with HLA alleles, using a false discovery rate threshold of 0.05.

The sequenced sample consisted of PBMCs. The receptor's source is a woman aged 18-29 years in good health and CMV-seropositive. The V and J genes are TRBV7-2 and TRBJ2-5, with D possibly TRBD2 on 6 matching bases. The DNA for the CDR3 is TGTGCCAGCAGCTTCGGAGGGCGTCGGGAGACCCAGTACTTC. Residues: CASSFGGRRETQYF.